The 32 T cell receptor beta chains below come from one sample, sequenced in a study of cytomegalovirus exposure and HLA in healthy donors. Amplification used 60 Vbeta primers and 13 Jbeta primers. Using immunoSEQ multiplex PCR, the repertoire was profiled, and TCRdb retains in-frame clones only, with some absent. The sample shows 100,000 to 150,000 clones, 80% of them seen only once. Material for sequencing was PBMCs. The receptor source for this set is a woman aged 40 to 55 in good health and CMV-seronegative.

This clone was detected only once. The rearrangement uses TRBV5-6 and TRBJ2-1; TRBD2 matches at 9 bases. The germline V gene encodes CDR1 SGHDT and CDR2 YYEEEE. The CDR3 totals 17 residues. The J segment lost 0 bases and the V segment lost 6 bases, leaving 10 bases of the junction unmatched. CDR3 residues: CASTSLGGRASYNEQFF. CDR3 nucleotide sequence: TGTGCCAGCACCTCCTTGGGCGGGAGGGCCTCCTACAATGAGCAGTTCTTC. Together with reference TRBV5-6 and TRBJ2-1, the CDR3 gives the full variable domain: DAGVTQSPTHLIKTRGQQVTLRCSPKSGHDTVSWYQQALGQGPQFIFQYYEEEERQRGNFPDRFSGHQFPNYSSELNVNALLLGDSALYLCASTSLGGRASYNEQFFGPGTRLTVL.

V usage is TRBV25-1 and J usage is TRBJ2-5; D is possibly TRBD1 (5 bases). Trimming pared 6 bases from V and 7 bases from J, leaving 9 bases between. The CDR3 is 11 amino acids. Germline V gene data show CDR1 as MGHDK and CDR2 as SYGVNS. The CDR3 sequence: CASSQGLTQYF. CDR3 DNA: TGTGCCAGCAGCCAGGGTCTGACCCAGTACTTC.

The chain links TRBV29-1 to TRBJ2-5; no clear D gene. The CDR3 sequence is 12 residues long. The germline V gene encodes CDR1 SQVTM and CDR2 ANQGSEA. V was pared by 2 bases and J by 3 bases, with 7 bases between. As DNA, the CDR3 is TGCAGCGTTGAACCTAATGAAGAGACCCAGTACTTC. This codes for CSVEPNEETQYF.

The chain joins TRBV5-4 to TRBJ2-3, with TRBD2 matching over 8 bases. CDR3 length: 15 residues. From germline, CDR1 is SGHNT and CDR2 YYREEE (reference sequence). V shed 4 bases, J shed 5 bases, and the junction held 9 bases outside the gene matches. The CDR3 region has the DNA TGTGCCAGCAGCCAAGGCATTGCGGGGGGAGATACGCAGTATTTT. It codes for CASSQGIAGGDTQYF.

This rearrangement joins TRBV7-4 to TRBJ1-2, with a tentative D call TRBD1 (6 bases). V was clipped by 2 bases and J by 4 bases, with 14 bases between them. CDR1 and CDR2 from the germline V gene are SGHVT and SQSDAQ. The CDR3 sequence is 15 residues long. Written as DNA, the CDR3 is TGTGCCAGCAGCTTAACCACAGGGATCACCTATGGCTACACCTTC. Protein product: CASSLTTGITYGYTF.

The chain uses TRBV6-6 and TRBJ1-5; D unclear. The CDR3 totals 14 residues. Trimming took 0 bases from V and 11 from J, leaving 14 bases between them. The germline V gene encodes CDR1 MNHNY and CDR2 SVGAGI (reference sequence). CDR3: CASSYSRSAGSQHF. The CDR3, as DNA: TGTGCCAGCAGTTACTCCCGTTCCGCCGGGTCCCAGCATTTT.

This clone was counted only a few times. The chain employs TRBV5-4 and TRBJ1-1; D is uncertain. The CDR3 sequence is 13 residues long. The germline V gene has CDR1 SGHNT and CDR2 YYREEE (reference sequence). V shed 1 base and J shed 1 base, with 5 bases lying between them. DNA of the CDR3: TGTGCCAGCAGCTTGACACGGAACACTGAAGCTTTCTTT. Protein: CASSLTRNTEAFF.

The V gene is TRBV6-6, the J gene TRBJ2-1, with 10 bases fitting TRBD1. Germline CDR1 reads MNHNY; CDR2 reads SVGAGI (reference sequence). The J segment lost 7 bases and the V segment lost 2 bases, leaving 5 bases of the junction unmatched. CDR3 length: 15 residues. The CDR3 DNA follows: TGTGCCAGCAGTTACCCGGACAGGGGGTCGAATGAGCAGTTCTTC. Protein product: CASSYPDRGSNEQFF.

This chain uses TRBV13 with TRBJ2-1; D is ambiguous. The V end was cut by 1 base, the J end by 0 bases, with 7 bases between. From germline, CDR1 is PRHDT and CDR2 FYEKMQ (reference sequence). The CDR3 consists of 15 residues. CDR3 amino acids: CASSLEAGSYNEQFF. CDR3 DNA sequence: TGTGCCAGCAGCTTAGAGGCAGGCTCCTACAATGAGCAGTTCTTC.

This clone appeared a single time. V usage is TRBV9 and J usage is TRBJ2-2; 12 nucleotides agree with TRBD2. The CDR3 runs 16 residues. The junction had 8 bases not matched to a gene; V was cut back by 8 bases and J by 3 bases. The germline gives CDR1 SGDLS, CDR2 YYNGEE. In DNA, the CDR3 is TGTGCCAGTCAAGGACTAGCGGGGAAATACACCGGGGAGCTGTTTTTT. Protein product: CASQGLAGKYTGELFF.

This sequence joins TRBV29-1 and TRBJ2-7; the match to TRBD2 covers 7 bases. Germline-derived CDR1 and CDR2 are SQVTM and ANQGSEA. This CDR3 has 14 residues. The V gene end was trimmed by 4 bases and the J gene end by 2 bases; junction bases not matched to a gene: 8. CDR3 nucleotides: TGCAGCGTTGCCCACGGCGGGAGCGCCTACGAGCAGTACTTC. The encoded protein is CSVAHGGSAYEQYF.

V gene TRBV7-6 combines with J gene TRBJ2-5; 8 positions match TRBD2. The V segment lost 1 base and the J segment 9 bases; nucleotides outside the gene matches: 7. The CDR3 has 14 residues. CDR1 and CDR2 from the germline V gene are SGHVS and FNYEAQ. CDR3 in DNA: TGTGCCAGCAGCTTAGGTGCTATCGGGGGGGCCCAGTACTTC. Its translation is CASSLGAIGGAQYF.

The chain recombines TRBV5-1 with TRBJ2-5; 7 nucleotides match TRBD1. Germline CDR1 is SGHRS and CDR2 is YFSETQ. With V trimmed by 4 bases and J by 4 bases, 7 bases remained unmatched. The CDR3 has 14 amino acids. CDR3 DNA sequence: TGCGCCAGCAGCCGACAGGGTGTGGGAGAGACCCAGTACTTC. It translates to CASSRQGVGETQYF. Together with reference TRBV5-1 and TRBJ2-5, the CDR3 gives the full variable domain: KAGVTQTPRYLIKTRGQQVTLSCSPISGHRSVSWYQQTPGQGLQFLFEYFSETQRNKGNFPGRFSGRQFSNSRSEMNVSTLELGDSALYLCASSRQGVGETQYFGPGTRLLVL.

The rearrangement links TRBV6-5 to TRBJ2-7; tentative D call: TRBD1 (6 bases). The ends were cut back, 4 bases at V and 6 bases at J, with 16 bases in the middle. The CDR3 runs to 14 residues. The germline gives CDR1 MNHEY, CDR2 SVGAGI. CDR3 nucleotides: TGTGCCAGCAGTTCTCCCGGGACCAGGGGCGAGCAGTACTTC. Protein product: CASSSPGTRGEQYF.

The genes are TRBV7-2 and TRBJ2-7; 11 bases agree with TRBD2. The germline gives CDR1 SGHTA, CDR2 FQGNSA. Losses at the gene ends were 0 bases for V and 5 bases for J; bases not matched to a gene: 6. The CDR3 extends over 16 amino acids. Written as DNA, the CDR3 is TGTGCCAGCAGCTTAGCGCGACTAGCGGGACGGCACGAGCAGTACTTC. It specifies CASSLARLAGRHEQYF.

The chain has TRBV23-1 and TRBJ2-1; 7 bases are a match to TRBD1. TRBV23-1 has ORF status, its function being uncertain. Trimming cost V 6 bases and J 2 bases; bases outside gene matches: 13. CDR3 length: 17 amino acids. The CDR3 protein is CASRPCDRASTYNEQFF. CDR3 in DNA: TGCGCCAGCAGACCCTGTGACAGGGCGAGTACCTACAATGAGCAGTTCTTC.

The chain carries TRBV29-1 and TRBJ2-3; 7 nucleotides agree with TRBD2. With 5 bases clipped from V and 5 bases from J, the junction kept 10 bases outside the gene matches. CDR1 and CDR2 (germline): SQVTM, ANQGSEA. CDR3 length: 14 amino acids. The CDR3 DNA follows: TGCAGCGTTATCCGTCGGGCTAGCGGAGATACGCAGTATTTT. Protein product: CSVIRRASGDTQYF.

Here the CDR3 reads CASSDGRPGYGYTF. In DNA form, the CDR3 reads TGTGCCAGCAGCGACGGCCGCCCGGGCTATGGCTACACCTTC. J is TRBJ1-2 and V is TRBV5-6; D is unresolved. Germline V gene lookup returns CDR1 SGHDT and CDR2 YYEEEE. Trimming took 4 bases from V and 4 from J, leaving 14 bases between them. The CDR3 totals 14 residues.

A few counts support this clone. The V call is TRBV5-6, the J call TRBJ1-4, with TRBD1 matching over 11 bases. CDR1 SGHDT and CDR2 YYEEEE come from the germline V gene. The V and J ends lost 1 base and 3 bases, in that order; junction bases with no gene match: 5. CDR3 length: 17 amino acids. The CDR3 sequence is CASSLWTGGRSNEKLFF. CDR3 in DNA: TGTGCCAGCAGCTTGTGGACAGGGGGCCGGTCTAATGAAAAACTGTTTTTT.

The genes are TRBV29-1 and TRBJ1-2; maybe TRBD1 (6 bases). The CDR3 is made up of 12 amino acids. Germline CDR1 and CDR2: SQVTM and ANQGSEA. V lost 5 bases and J 4 bases, leaving 11 bases between the germline ends. DNA for the CDR3: TGCAGCGTTCCCCGGGGGGCCTATGGCTACACCTTC. This codes for CSVPRGAYGYTF.

V usage is TRBV12-5 and J usage is TRBJ2-4, with D tentatively TRBD1 (5 bases). V was pared by 0 bases and J by 0 bases, with 21 bases between. The germline V gene has CDR1 LGHNT and CDR2 FRNRAP. CDR3 size: 20 residues. CDR3 sequence: CASGLVMRQTSTLAKNIQYF. CDR3 DNA: TGTGCTAGTGGTTTGGTAATGAGACAGACATCAACTCTAGCCAAAAACATTCAGTACTTC.

The chain has TRBV9 and TRBJ2-7; 9 nucleotides line up with TRBD1. Germline V gene lookup returns CDR1 SGDLS and CDR2 YYNGEE. The trim removed 4 bases at V and 3 bases at J, leaving 5 bases unmatched. The CDR3 has 14 amino acids. CDR3 nucleotide sequence: TGTGCCAGCAGCCCCGGGACAGGGCTCTACGAGCAGTACTTC. It translates to CASSPGTGLYEQYF.

This sequence joins TRBV7-9 and TRBJ2-7, with a possible D match to TRBD1 (6 bases). Germline CDR1 and CDR2: SEHNR and FQNEAQ (reference sequence). The CDR3 is made up of 14 amino acids. V lost 5 bases and J lost 2, with 13 bases in between. The CDR3 spells CASSPRQEPYEQYF. The CDR3 DNA reads TGTGCCAGCAGCCCTCGACAGGAGCCCTACGAGCAGTACTTC.

The chain joins TRBV5-4 to TRBJ1-5; possible D gene TRBD1, 5 bases. The CDR3 contains 12 residues. Per the germline V gene, CDR1 is SGHNT and CDR2 is YYREEE (reference sequence). Trimming took off 4 bases at V and 6 bases at J, with 8 bases between the two ends. CDR3 nucleotides: TGTGCCAGCAGCCAGCAGGGTCAGCCCCAGCATTTT. It is translated as CASSQQGQPQHF.

This chain's CDR3 is CASSWGPDRATTPLHF. The CDR3 DNA reads as TGTGCCAGCAGCTGGGGTCCGGACAGGGCAACTACACCCCTCCACTTT. The chain is built from TRBV5-4 and TRBJ1-6; 8 bases agree with TRBD1. There are 16 residues in the CDR3. The J segment lost 11 bases and the V segment lost 3 bases, leaving 13 bases of the junction unmatched. Germline V gene lookup returns CDR1 SGHNT and CDR2 YYREEE (reference sequence).

This clone was counted many times. V gene TRBV19 combines with J gene TRBJ1-4; 10 nucleotides align to TRBD1. The CDR3 has 15 residues. The V gene's germline CDR1 is LNHDA and CDR2 SQIVND (reference sequence). Losses at the gene ends were 5 bases for V and 7 bases for J; bases not matched to a gene: 7. CDR3 DNA sequence: TGTGCCAGTAGTGCGAGGACAGGGGGAGGTGAAAAACTGTTTTTT. Its translation: CASSARTGGGEKLFF.

This chain joins TRBV7-9 and TRBJ1-1, with a possible D match to TRBD1 (5 bases). The V end was cut by 3 bases, the J end by 4 bases, with 15 bases between. This CDR3 is 15 amino acids long. Germline CDR1 is SEHNR and CDR2 is FQNEAQ (reference sequence). The CDR3 DNA is TGTGCCAGCAGCTTTCAGCGGGTGGGGGTCACTGAAGCTTTCTTT. Its protein product is CASSFQRVGVTEAFF.

The rearrangement links TRBV19 to TRBJ1-1, with D tentatively TRBD1 (5 bases). The CDR3 is 12 residues long. With 10 bases removed from V and 5 bases from J, the gap between germline ends came to 14 bases. CDR1 LNHDA and CDR2 SQIVND come from the germline V gene (reference sequence). CDR3 DNA sequence: TGTGCCACCAGGAGGGGAATAACTGAAGCTTTCTTT. It specifies CATRRGITEAFF. The full variable domain, completed using reference TRBV19 and TRBJ1-1, is DGGITQSPKYLFRKEGQNVTLSCEQNLNHDAMYWYRQDPGQGLRLIYYSQIVNDFQKGDIAEGYSVSREKKESFPLTVTSAQKNPTAFYLCATRRGITEAFFGQGTRLTVV.

The V and J genes are TRBV21-1 and TRBJ2-7; TRBD1, the table's D call, was not compared with the DNA. TRBV21-1 is tagged as a pseudogene. This CDR3 is built from 14 residues. Here the CDR3 reads CASSKVEQGWGQYF. In DNA form, the CDR3 reads TGTGCCAGCAGCAAAGTCGAACAGGGGTGGGGGCAGTACTTC.

V and J are TRBV7-9 and TRBJ1-4; 10 nucleotides align to TRBD1. Looked up from germline, CDR1 is SEHNR and CDR2 is FQNEAQ (reference sequence). This CDR3 has 15 residues. V was clipped by 5 bases and J by 10 bases; unmatched bases: 10. The CDR3 bases are TGTGCCAGCAGCATCGGGACAGGGGCAAGGGTAAAACTGTTTTTT. Protein: CASSIGTGARVKLFF.

V usage is TRBV18 and J usage is TRBJ2-5; 8 positions match TRBD2. From germline, CDR1 is KGHSH and CDR2 LQKENI. This CDR3 is built from 15 residues. V shed 10 bases, J shed 4 bases, and the junction held 14 bases outside the gene matches. DNA of the CDR3: TGTGCCACCTCGGTCGGGGGGGCGCGTCGAGAGACCCAGTACTTC. As protein: CATSVGGARRETQYF. The full variable domain, with the rest looked up from reference TRBV18 and TRBJ2-5, is NAGVMQNPRHLVRRRGQEARLRCSPMKGHSHVYWYRQLPEEGLKFMVYLQKENIIDESGMPKERFSAEFPKEGPSILRIQQVVRGDSAAYFCATSVGGARRETQYFGPGTRLLVL.

The chain recombines TRBV19 with TRBJ2-7, with D possibly matching TRBD1 (6 bases). Germline loops: CDR1 LNHDA, CDR2 SQIVND (reference sequence). The length of the CDR3 is 13 residues. Trimming took off 8 bases at V and 6 bases at J, with 17 bases between the two ends. CDR3 amino acids: CASSAPGQLEQYF. The CDR3 region has the DNA TGTGCCAGTTCCGCTCCCGGACAGCTCGAGCAGTACTTC.